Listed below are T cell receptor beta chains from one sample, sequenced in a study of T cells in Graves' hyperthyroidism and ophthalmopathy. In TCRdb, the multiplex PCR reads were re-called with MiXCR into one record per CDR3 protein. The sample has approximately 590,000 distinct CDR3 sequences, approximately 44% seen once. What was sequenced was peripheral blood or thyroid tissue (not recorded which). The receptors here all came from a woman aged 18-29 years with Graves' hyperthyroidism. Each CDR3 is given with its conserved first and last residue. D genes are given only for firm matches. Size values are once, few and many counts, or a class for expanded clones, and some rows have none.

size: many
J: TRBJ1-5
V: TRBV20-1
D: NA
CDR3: CSARDDRGNQPQHF
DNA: TGCAGTGCTAGAGATGACCGAGGGAATCAGCCCCAGCATTTT

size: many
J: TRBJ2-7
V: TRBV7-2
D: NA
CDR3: CASSLGGPYEQYF
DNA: TGTGCCAGCAGCTTAGGCGGGCCCTACGAGCAGTACTTC

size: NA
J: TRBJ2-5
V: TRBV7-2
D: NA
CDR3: CASSQAAGIQETQYF
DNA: TGTGCCAGCAGCCAAGCTGCGGGGATCCAAGAGACCCAGTACTTC

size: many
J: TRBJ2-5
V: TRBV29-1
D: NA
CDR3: CSVGGPYQETQYF
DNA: TGCAGCGTTGGGGGACCATACCAAGAGACCCAGTACTTC

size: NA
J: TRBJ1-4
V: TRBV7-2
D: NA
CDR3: CASSLPTRNEKLFF
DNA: TGTGCCAGCAGCCTTCCGACAAGGAATGAAAAACTGTTTTTT

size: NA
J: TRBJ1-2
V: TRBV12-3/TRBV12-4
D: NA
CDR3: CASSLEGGMRGYTF
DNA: TGTGCCAGCAGTTTAGAAGGGGGGATGCGAGGCTACACCTTC

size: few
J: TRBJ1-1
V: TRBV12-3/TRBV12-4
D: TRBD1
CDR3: CASSLVAGGEAFF
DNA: TGTGCCAGCAGTTTAGTGGCAGGGGGTGAAGCTTTCTTT

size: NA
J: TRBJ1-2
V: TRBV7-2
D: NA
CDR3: CANSLAGDYGYTF
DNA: TGTGCCAACAGCTTAGCCGGGGACTATGGCTACACCTTC

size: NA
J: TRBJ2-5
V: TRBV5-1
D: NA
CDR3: CASSVGRAPETQYF
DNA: TGCGCCAGCAGCGTAGGACGGGCGCCTGAGACCCAGTACTTC

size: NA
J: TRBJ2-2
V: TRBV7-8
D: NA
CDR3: CASSLSLANTGELFF
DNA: TGTGCCAGCAGCTTAAGTCTAGCGAACACCGGGGAGCTGTTTTTT

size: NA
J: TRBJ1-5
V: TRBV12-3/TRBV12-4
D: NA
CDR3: CASSLRVTGQPQHF
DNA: TGTGCCAGCAGTCTCAGGGTTACGGGCCAGCCCCAGCATTTT

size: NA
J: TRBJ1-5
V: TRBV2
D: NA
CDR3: CASSLFTGGQPQHF
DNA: TGTGCCAGCAGTTTATTTACCGGAGGTCAGCCCCAGCATTTT

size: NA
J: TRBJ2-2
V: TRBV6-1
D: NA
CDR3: CAATGPGAGELFF
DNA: TGTGCCGCAACAGGGCCGGGGGCCGGGGAGCTGTTTTTT

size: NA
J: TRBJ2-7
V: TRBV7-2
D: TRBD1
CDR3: CASRPGQGSYEQYF
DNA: TGTGCCAGCAGGCCGGGACAGGGTTCCTACGAGCAGTACTTC

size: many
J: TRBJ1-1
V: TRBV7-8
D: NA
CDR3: CASSYHGAYEAFF
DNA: TGTGCCAGCAGCTATCACGGGGCGTATGAAGCTTTCTTT

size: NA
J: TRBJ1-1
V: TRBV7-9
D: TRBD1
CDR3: CASSPSEGQGITEAFF
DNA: TGTGCCAGCAGCCCTAGCGAGGGACAGGGGATTACTGAAGCTTTCTTT

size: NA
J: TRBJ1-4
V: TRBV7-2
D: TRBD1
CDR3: CASSFTGTGVSEKLFF
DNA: TGTGCCAGCAGCTTCACCGGGACAGGGGTCTCGGAAAAACTGTTTTTT

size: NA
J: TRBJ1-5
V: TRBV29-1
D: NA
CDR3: CAWSVYRRNQPQHF
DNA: TGTGCCTGGAGTGTATACAGGCGCAATCAGCCCCAGCATTTT

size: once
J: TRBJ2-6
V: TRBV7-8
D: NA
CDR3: CASSLVMGPSGANVLTF
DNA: TGTGCCAGCAGCTTAGTGATGGGTCCCTCTGGGGCCAACGTCCTGACTTTC

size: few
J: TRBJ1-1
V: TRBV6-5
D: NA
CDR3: CASWKVGGGAFF
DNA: TGTGCCAGTTGGAAGGTGGGCGGAGGAGCTTTCTTT

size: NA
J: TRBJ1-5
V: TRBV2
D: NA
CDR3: CASSRRGYNQPQHF
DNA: TGTGCCAGCAGTAGACGAGGGTACAATCAGCCCCAGCATTTT

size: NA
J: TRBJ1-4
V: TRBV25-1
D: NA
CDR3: CASSGSVNEKLFF
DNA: TGTGCCAGCTCTGGGAGCGTTAACGAAAAACTGTTTTTT

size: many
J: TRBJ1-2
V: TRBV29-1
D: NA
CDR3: CSVGRSYGYTF
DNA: TGCAGCGTTGGACGGTCCTATGGCTACACCTTC

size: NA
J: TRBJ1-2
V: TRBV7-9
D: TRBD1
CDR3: CASSFSGQGGFYGYTF
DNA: TGTGCCAGCAGCTTTTCCGGACAGGGGGGGTTCTATGGCTACACCTTC

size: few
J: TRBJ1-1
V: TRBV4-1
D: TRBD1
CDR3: CASSHLGQGIPEAFF
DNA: TGCGCCAGCAGCCATCTGGGACAGGGTATTCCTGAAGCTTTCTTT

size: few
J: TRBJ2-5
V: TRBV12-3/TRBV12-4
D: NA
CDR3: CASTWGGLETQYF
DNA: TGTGCCAGCACCTGGGGGGGGCTAGAGACCCAGTACTTC

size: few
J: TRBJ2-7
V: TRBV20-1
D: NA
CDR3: CSASPPTLYEQYF
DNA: TGCAGTGCTAGCCCCCCAACCCTCTACGAGCAGTACTTC

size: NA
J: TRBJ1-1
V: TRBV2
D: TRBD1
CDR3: CASSPGQAMVTEAFF
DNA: TGTGCCAGCAGCCCCGGACAGGCGATGGTCACTGAAGCTTTCTTT

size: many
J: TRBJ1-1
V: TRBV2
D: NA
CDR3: CASSRGEAFF
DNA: TGTGCCAGCAGTAGGGGTGAAGCTTTCTTT

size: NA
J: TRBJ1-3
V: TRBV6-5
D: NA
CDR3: CASSSNGLLSGNTIYF
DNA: TGTGCCAGCAGTTCCAACGGACTTCTCTCTGGAAACACCATATATTTT

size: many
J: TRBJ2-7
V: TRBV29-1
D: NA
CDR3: CSGNRAGEQYF
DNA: TGCAGCGGGAACCGGGCTGGCGAGCAGTACTTC

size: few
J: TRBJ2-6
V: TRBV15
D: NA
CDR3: CATSRDRGSGANVLTF
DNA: TGTGCCACCAGCAGAGATAGGGGATCTGGGGCCAACGTCCTGACTTTC

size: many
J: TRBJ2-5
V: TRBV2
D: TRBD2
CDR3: CASAALAGGGETQYF
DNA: TGTGCCAGCGCTGCCTTAGCGGGAGGAGGCGAGACCCAGTACTTC

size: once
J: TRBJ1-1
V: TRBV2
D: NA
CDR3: CASTPPGETEAFF
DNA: TGTGCCAGCACCCCGCCGGGGGAGACTGAAGCTTTCTTT

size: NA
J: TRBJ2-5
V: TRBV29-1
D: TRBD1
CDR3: CSVGEQGAGF
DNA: TGCAGCGTTGGTGAACAGGGGGCGGGGTTC

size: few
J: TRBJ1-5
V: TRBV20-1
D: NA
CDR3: CSARQGFGQPQHF
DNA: TGCAGTGCTAGACAAGGCTTCGGTCAGCCCCAGCATTTT

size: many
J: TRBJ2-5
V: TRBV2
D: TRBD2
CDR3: CASRTPLAGVGETQYF
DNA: TGTGCCAGCCGTACACCGCTAGCGGGGGTAGGAGAGACCCAGTACTTC

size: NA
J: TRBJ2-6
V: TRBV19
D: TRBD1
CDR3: CASSITGVLSGANVLTF
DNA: TGTGCCAGTAGTATCACAGGGGTTCTCTCTGGGGCCAACGTCCTGACTTTC

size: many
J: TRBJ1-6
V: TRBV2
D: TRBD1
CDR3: CASMDRGNSPLHF
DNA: TGTGCCAGCATGGACAGGGGTAATTCACCCCTCCACTTT

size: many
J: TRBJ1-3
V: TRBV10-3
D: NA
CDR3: CAISESPDHSGNTIYF
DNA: TGTGCCATCAGTGAGTCGCCAGATCACTCTGGAAACACCATATATTTT

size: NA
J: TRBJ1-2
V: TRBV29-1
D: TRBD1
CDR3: CSASTGTGRGHGYTF
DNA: TGCAGCGCCTCAACCGGGACAGGGCGCGGGCATGGCTACACCTTC

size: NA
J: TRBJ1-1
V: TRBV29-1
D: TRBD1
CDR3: CSGRDREAFF
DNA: TGCAGCGGCAGGGACAGAGAAGCTTTCTTT

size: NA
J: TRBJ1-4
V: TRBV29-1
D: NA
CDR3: CSVEGGSEKLFF
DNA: TGCAGCGTTGAGGGTGGTAGCGAAAAACTGTTTTTT

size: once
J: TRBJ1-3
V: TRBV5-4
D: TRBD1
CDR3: CASSWGDSSGNTIYF
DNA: TGTGCCAGCAGCTGGGGGGACAGCTCTGGAAACACCATATATTTT

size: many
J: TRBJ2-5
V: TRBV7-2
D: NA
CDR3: CASSQVNQETQYF
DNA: TGTGCCAGCAGCCAAGTTAACCAAGAGACCCAGTACTTC

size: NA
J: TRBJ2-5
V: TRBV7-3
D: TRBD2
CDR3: CASSLMREGYNEQYF
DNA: TGTGCCAGCAGCTTAATGCGGGAGGGCTACAATGAGCAGTACTTC

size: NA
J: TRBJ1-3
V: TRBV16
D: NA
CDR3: CASSQLPLSGNTIYF
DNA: TGTGCCAGCAGCCAATTGCCCCTCTCTGGAAACACCATATATTTT

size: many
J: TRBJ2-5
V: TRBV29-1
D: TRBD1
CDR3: CSVGTGQETQYF
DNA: TGCAGCGTTGGGACAGGGCAAGAGACCCAGTACTTC

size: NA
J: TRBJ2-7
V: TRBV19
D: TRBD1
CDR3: CASSVRTGAEQYF
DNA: TGTGCCAGTAGTGTCCGGACAGGTGCCGAGCAGTACTTC

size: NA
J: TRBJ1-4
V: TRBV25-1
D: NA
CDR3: CASSRSAGEKLFF
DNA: TGTGCCAGCTCCCGATCGGCGGGGGAAAAACTGTTTTTT

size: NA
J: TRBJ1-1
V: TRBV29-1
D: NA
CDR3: CSVDPDILRAFF
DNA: TGCAGCGTTGACCCCGACATTCTACGAGCTTTCTTT

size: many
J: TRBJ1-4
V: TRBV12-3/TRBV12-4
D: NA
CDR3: CASTLGGEKLFF
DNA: TGTGCCAGCACCTTGGGTGGTGAAAAACTGTTTTTT

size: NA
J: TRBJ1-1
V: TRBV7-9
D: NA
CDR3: CASSSPGPIISNTEAFF
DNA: TGTGCCAGCAGCTCGCCGGGACCGATTATTTCGAACACTGAAGCTTTCTTT

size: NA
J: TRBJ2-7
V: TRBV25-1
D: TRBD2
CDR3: CASSGGTSGSREQYF
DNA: TGTGCCAGCAGTGGTGGGACTAGCGGGAGTCGGGAGCAGTACTTC

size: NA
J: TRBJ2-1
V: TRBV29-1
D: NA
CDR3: CSVEVASGTPQFF
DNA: TGCAGCGTTGAAGTTGCATCCGGGACCCCTCAGTTCTTC

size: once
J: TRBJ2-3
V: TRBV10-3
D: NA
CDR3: CAIEKADTQYF
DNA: TGTGCCATCGAAAAGGCAGATACGCAGTATTTT

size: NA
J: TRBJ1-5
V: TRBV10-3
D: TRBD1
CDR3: CAKDRDQPQHF
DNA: TGTGCTAAGGACAGGGATCAGCCCCAGCATTTT

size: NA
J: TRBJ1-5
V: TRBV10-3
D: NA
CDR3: CASSETTNSNQPQHF
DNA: TGTGCCAGCAGTGAGACAACAAATAGCAATCAGCCCCAGCATTTT

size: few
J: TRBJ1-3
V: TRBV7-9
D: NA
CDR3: CASSPRAEKGNTIYF
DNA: TGTGCCAGCAGCCCAAGGGCAGAAAAGGGAAACACCATATATTTT